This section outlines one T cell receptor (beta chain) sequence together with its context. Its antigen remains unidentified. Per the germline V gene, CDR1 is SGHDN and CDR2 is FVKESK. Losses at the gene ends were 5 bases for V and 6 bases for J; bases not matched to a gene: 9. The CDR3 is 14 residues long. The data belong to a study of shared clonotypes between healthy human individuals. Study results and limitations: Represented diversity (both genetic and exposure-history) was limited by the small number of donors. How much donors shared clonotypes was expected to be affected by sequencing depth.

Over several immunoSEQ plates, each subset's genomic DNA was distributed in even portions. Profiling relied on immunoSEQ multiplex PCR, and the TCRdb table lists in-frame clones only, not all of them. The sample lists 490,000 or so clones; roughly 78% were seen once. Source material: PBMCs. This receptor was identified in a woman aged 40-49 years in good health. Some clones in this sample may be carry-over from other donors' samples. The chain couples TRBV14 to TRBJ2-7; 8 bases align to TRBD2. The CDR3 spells CASSYRGGLGEQYF. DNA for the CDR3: TGTGCCAGCAGCTACCGGGGGGGCCTAGGCGAGCAGTACTTC.